Each of the 22 T cell receptor beta chains below was sequenced from the same sample in a study of T cells in Graves' hyperthyroidism and ophthalmopathy. Researchers amplified the TCR beta CDR3 regions from RNA transcripts. The HTBI primer set served for first-round RT-PCR of the TCR CDR3. TCRdb passed the multiplex PCR reads through MiXCR, listing each CDR3 protein once. This table has 500,000 to 800,000 distinct CDR3 sequences, roughly 15% appearing once. The specimen sequenced was blood. The receptor set was obtained from a woman aged 45-59 years with Graves' ophthalmopathy.

This clonotype has a count of ten or more. The rearrangement joins TRBV11-2 to TRBJ2-1, with D possibly TRBD2 on 6 matching bases. Between the trimmed V and J ends, which lost 4 bases and 8 bases, there was a span of 9 bases. Germline CDR1 reads SGHAT; CDR2 reads FQNNGV. CDR3 size: 12 residues. The CDR3 nucleotides are TGTGCCAGCAGCTGGACTAAGGATGAGCAGTTCTTC. Its protein product is CASSWTKDEQFF.

Ten or more counts support this clonotype. The V and J genes are TRBV10-3 and TRBJ2-3, with 9 bases fitting TRBD1. V gave up 0 bases and J gave up 4 bases; unmatched junction bases: 11. There are 18 residues in the CDR3. In germline, CDR1 is ENHRY, CDR2 SYGVKD. The CDR3 here is CAISESIRTGDVADTQYF. The DNA for the CDR3 is TGTGCCATCAGTGAGTCGATACGGACAGGGGATGTAGCAGATACGCAGTATTTT.

The rearrangement links TRBV12-3 or TRBV12-4 to TRBJ1-1; TRBD1 matches 11 bases. The CDR3 totals 16 residues. The trim removed 5 bases at V and 0 bases at J, leaving 5 bases unmatched. The CDR3 sequence is CASSRGTGGLNTEAFF. The CDR3 DNA follows: TGTGCCAGCAGTCGGGGGACAGGGGGTCTGAACACTGAAGCTTTCTTT.

This rearrangement joins TRBV15 to TRBJ1-1, with D maybe TRBD1 (6 bases). V dropped 4 bases and J dropped 1 base, with 10 bases sitting between them. Germline lookup yields CDR1 LNHNV and CDR2 YYDKDF (reference sequence). The CDR3 extends over 14 amino acids. The CDR3 DNA reads as TGTGCCACCAGCACGGACAGAAGGAACACTGAAGCTTTCTTT. Amino acids: CATSTDRRNTEAFF.

The sample holds a few counts of this clonotype. V and J are TRBV20-1 and TRBJ2-5, with 10 bases lining up with TRBD2. Germline V lookup: CDR1 DFQATT, CDR2 SNEGSKA (reference sequence). Trimming at V came to 6 bases and at J to 1 base, leaving 11 bases not matched to a gene. The CDR3 has 16 amino acids. The CDR3 loop is CSAKAAGLAAQETQYF. The DNA for the CDR3 is TGCAGTGCCAAGGCGGCCGGACTAGCGGCCCAAGAGACCCAGTACTTC.

This clonotype was seen a single time. The chain links TRBV9 to TRBJ1-3; 8 bases fit TRBD1. The CDR3 sequence is 14 residues long. V lost 3 bases and J lost 2; bases outside the gene matches: 1. Germline V gene data show CDR1 as SGDLS and CDR2 as YYNGEE. The CDR3 sequence: CASSAGQAGNTIYF. The CDR3, as DNA: TGTGCCAGCAGCGCGGGACAGGCTGGAAACACCATATATTTT.

This clonotype was detected a few times. A clone one base away is much larger, so this may be a read error. Lacking the conserved final phenylalanine or tryptophan, this CDR3 likely reflects a read error. The chain recombines TRBV28 with TRBJ2-7, with D possibly TRBD2 on 6 matching bases. Germline CDR1 MDHEN, CDR2 SYDVKM. This CDR3 comprises 12 residues. CDR3 nucleotide sequence: TGTGCCAGCCGTTTTGGGGGGTACGAGCAGTACCTC. This codes for CASRFGGYEQYL.

This clonotype was counted many times. This chain uses TRBV13 with TRBJ2-1, with D perhaps TRBD1 (6 bases). The CDR3 has 16 amino acids. V was trimmed by 2 bases and J by 4 bases, leaving 15 bases between them. CDR1 is PRHDT, CDR2 FYEKMQ, per germline (reference sequence). For the CDR3, the DNA is TGTGCCAGCAGCTTAAGGGGGACACAAGAATACAATGAGCAGTTCTTC. Its protein is CASSLRGTQEYNEQFF.

The J gene is TRBJ1-2, the V gene TRBV4-2; maybe TRBD1 (6 bases). This CDR3 region has 15 residues. The V gene's germline CDR1 is LGHNA and CDR2 YNFKEQ. V gave up 4 bases and J gave up 4 bases, with 16 bases separating them. CDR3 sequence (DNA): TGTGCCAGCAGCCCCCGGTCAGGGGAAGTCTATGGCTACACCTTC. Protein: CASSPRSGEVYGYTF.

V usage is TRBV6-2 or TRBV6-3 and J usage is TRBJ2-1, with D tentatively TRBD1 (5 bases). CDR1 and CDR2 (germline): MNHEY, SVGEGT. The V gene lost 2 bases and the J gene lost 4 bases, with 15 bases spanning the gap. This CDR3 contains 16 residues. Here the CDR3 reads CASSYDAGSIYNEQFF. The CDR3 DNA is TGTGCCAGCAGTTACGATGCAGGGTCAATTTACAATGAGCAGTTCTTC.

In its sample, this clonotype was seen many times. V gene TRBV2 combines with J gene TRBJ2-7; 11 bases line up with TRBD2. From germline, CDR1 is SNHLY and CDR2 FYNNEI. The CDR3 is made up of 15 amino acids. With V trimmed by 6 bases and J by 2 bases, 6 bases remained unmatched. The chain's CDR3 is CASRALAGGAYEQYF. CDR3 sequence (DNA): TGTGCCAGCAGAGCCCTAGCGGGAGGAGCCTACGAGCAGTACTTC.

This clonotype was recorded many times. The genes are TRBV28 and TRBJ1-3, with D unresolved. Germline CDR1 MDHEN, CDR2 SYDVKM. This CDR3 region has 12 residues. The V end was cut by 3 bases, the J end by 8 bases, with 8 bases between. In DNA, the CDR3 is TGTGCCAGCAGTTTGGCCAGAGACACCATATATTTT. Protein product: CASSLARDTIYF.

This clonotype was seen ten or more times. The chain has TRBV12-3 or TRBV12-4 and TRBJ2-1, with 8 bases aligning to TRBD2. V shed 7 bases, J shed 1 base, and the junction held 6 bases outside the gene matches. The CDR3 length is 15 residues. The CDR3 DNA follows: TGTGCCAGCACCTCCACGGGGGGGTCCTACAATGAGCAGTTCTTC. Translated: CASTSTGGSYNEQFF.

This clonotype has a handful of counts. The chain carries TRBV24-1 and TRBJ2-1; no definite D call. Between the trimmed V and J ends, which lost 5 bases and 5 bases, there was a span of 3 bases. CDR1 and CDR2 from the germline V gene are KGHDR and SFDVKD. CDR3 length: 11 residues. The CDR3 DNA reads as TGTGCCACCAGTGCTCACAATGAGCAGTTCTTC. It translates to CATSAHNEQFF.

Many counts were recorded for this clonotype. The chain has TRBV29-1 and TRBJ2-7; D is possibly TRBD1 (6 bases). Trimming took off 3 bases at V and 2 bases at J, with 14 bases between the two ends. Germline assignment: CDR1 SQVTM and CDR2 ANQGSEA. This CDR3 comprises 14 residues. As DNA, the CDR3 is TGCAGCGTTGAGTTGACAGGTCGAACCTACGAGCAGTACTTC. As protein: CSVELTGRTYEQYF.

This clonotype was detected many times. The chain couples TRBV18 to TRBJ2-7, with 12 bases matching TRBD2. The CDR3 consists of 17 residues. CDR1 is KGHSH, CDR2 LQKENI, per germline. V trimming: 1 base; J trimming: 5 bases; junction bases outside the gene matches: 9. CDR3: CASSPLSRLAGGDEQYF. In DNA form, the CDR3 reads TGTGCCAGCTCACCACTGAGTCGTCTAGCGGGAGGGGACGAGCAGTACTTC.

The table lists this clonotype with many counts. This sequence joins TRBV28 and TRBJ2-3, with TRBD2 matching over 9 bases. This CDR3 comprises 16 residues. Germline V gene data show CDR1 as MDHEN and CDR2 as SYDVKM. J lost 2 bases, V lost 5 bases, and 8 bases had no gene match. The CDR3 DNA sequence: TGTGCCAGCAGTGTCCGACTAGCGGTTATCACAGATACGCAGTATTTT. It is translated as CASSVRLAVITDTQYF.

This clonotype was detected ten times or more. The chain recombines TRBV20-1 with TRBJ2-5; D is unresolved. The CDR3 length is 14 residues. V lost 3 bases and J 5 bases, leaving 16 bases between the germline ends. Looked up from germline, CDR1 is DFQATT and CDR2 is SNEGSKA (reference sequence). The CDR3 region is CSARWVRSEETQYF. CDR3 sequence (DNA): TGCAGTGCTAGGTGGGTGCGGAGTGAGGAGACCCAGTACTTC.

The V call is TRBV4-3, the J call TRBJ2-3, with 9 bases identical to TRBD1. CDR1 LGHNA and CDR2 YSLEER come from the germline V gene. After removal of 4 bases from V and 6 bases from J, the junction contained 11 bases not matched to a gene. This CDR3 has 16 amino acids. CDR3 in DNA: TGCGCCAGCAGCCTAAGCCGGGACAGGGTACTGGATACGCAGTATTTT. Its translation: CASSLSRDRVLDTQYF.

This clonotype came up a few times. This could be a read error, since a much larger clone is one nucleotide away. The chain joins TRBV2 to TRBJ1-1; D perhaps matches TRBD1 (6 bases). The V end lost 6 bases, the J end lost 11 bases, and 25 bases lay between the germline ends. CDR3 size: 15 residues. CDR1 SNHLY and CDR2 FYNNEI come from the germline V gene. CDR3 in amino acids: CASRGGGGGAKDAFF. The CDR3 DNA reads as TGTGCCAGCAGGGGGGGGGGGGGGGGCGCGAAAGACGCTTTCTTT.

This clonotype was seen a few times. The genes are TRBV18 and TRBJ2-6; the match to TRBD2 covers 10 bases. V was pared by 1 base and J by 3 bases, with 9 bases of the junction left unmatched. This CDR3 is built from 19 residues. Germline loops: CDR1 KGHSH, CDR2 LQKENI. The CDR3 bases are TGTGCCAGCTCACCACTAGTTGCTAGCGGGAGCCATGGGGCCAACGTCCTGACTTTC. This translates into CASSPLVASGSHGANVLTF.

This clonotype was observed many times. The chain combines TRBV12-3 or TRBV12-4 with TRBJ2-1; 10 bases are shared with TRBD2. This CDR3 is built from 16 residues. Trimming cost V 7 bases and J 6 bases; bases outside gene matches: 12. CDR3 residues: CASKKRPGLAFNEQFF. The CDR3 bases are TGTGCCAGCAAGAAGAGACCGGGACTAGCGTTCAATGAGCAGTTCTTC.